The 19 T cell receptor beta chains below all came from one sample that was sequenced in a study of beta chain features in type 1 diabetes. The entirety of the isolated RNA underwent reverse transcription, so expressed TCRB transcripts were sequenced. The assay was immunoSEQ multiplex PCR, and TCRdb's table has in-frame clones only and misses some. The sample consists of some 150,000 clones, more than 9% of them appearing once. The sequencing sample was made of naive CD4+ T cells from blood. Every receptor here comes from a man younger than 35 in good health.

In its sample, this clone was seen a few times. The chain recombines TRBV5-4 with TRBJ2-7; 9 nucleotides match TRBD1. The V and J ends lost 0 bases and 5 bases, in that order; junction bases with no gene match: 12. CDR3 length: 17 residues. CDR1 is SGHNT and CDR2 is YYREEE in the germline V gene (reference sequence). This chain's CDR3 is CASSLAPTGQGVNEQYF. The CDR3 bases are TGTGCCAGCAGCTTGGCCCCAACGGGACAGGGTGTCAACGAGCAGTACTTC.

This clone came up a few times. The chain employs TRBV5-4 and TRBJ1-1; TRBD1 might be the D (6 bases). V was trimmed by 2 bases and J by 0 bases, leaving 11 bases between them. In germline, CDR1 is SGHNT, CDR2 YYREEE (reference sequence). This CDR3 is built from 15 residues. The CDR3 region is CASSLGGGLNTEAFF. The CDR3 nucleotides are TGTGCCAGCAGCTTAGGGGGGGGGCTGAACACTGAAGCTTTCTTT.

The J gene is TRBJ1-3, the V gene TRBV27; TRBD1 matches at 7 bases. The CDR3 contains 15 residues. CDR1 MNHEY and CDR2 SMNVEV come from the germline V gene (reference sequence). With V trimmed by 6 bases and J by 1 base, 6 bases remained unmatched. CDR3 bases: TGTGCCAGCAGGGAAACAGGGGTGTCTGGAAACACCATATATTTT. The encoded protein is CASRETGVSGNTIYF.

This clone turned up a few times. The chain combines TRBV19 with TRBJ2-7, with D unresolved. The CDR3 spans 14 residues. Germline values: CDR1 LNHDA, CDR2 SQIVND (reference sequence). V was pared by 5 bases and J by 0 bases, with 11 bases between. This chain's CDR3 is CASSERGFSYEQYF. The CDR3 nucleotides read TGTGCCAGTAGTGAGAGAGGCTTCTCCTACGAGCAGTACTTC.

This clone came up a few times. V usage is TRBV30 and J usage is TRBJ2-3; TRBD2 matches at 10 bases. The CDR3 has 14 residues. Germline CDR1 and CDR2: GTSNPN and SVGIG (reference sequence). The V and J ends lost 3 bases and 3 bases, in that order; junction bases with no gene match: 3. The CDR3 spells CAWRSSGGTDTQYF. The CDR3 nucleotides are TGTGCCTGGAGGTCTAGCGGGGGAACAGATACGCAGTATTTT.

The chain uses TRBV11-2 and TRBJ2-1; 8 bases match TRBD1. The germline V gene encodes CDR1 SGHAT and CDR2 FQNNGV. This CDR3 has 13 residues. V was clipped by 8 bases and J by 4 bases; unmatched bases: 4. The DNA of the CDR3 is TGTGCCAGCGGCCGGGACAGGTACAATGAGCAGTTCTTC. Protein sequence: CASGRDRYNEQFF.

This clone was counted ten times or more. V is TRBV25-1 and J is TRBJ2-3, with TRBD1 matching 7 bases. J lost 2 bases, V lost 6 bases, and 5 bases had no gene match. Germline V gene sequence: CDR1 MGHDK, CDR2 SYGVNS. This CDR3 region has 14 residues. CDR3 coding DNA: TGTGCCAGCAGCCAACAGGGGTTCACAGATACGCAGTATTTT. This encodes CASSQQGFTDTQYF.

This clone was picked up many times. The chain links TRBV14 to TRBJ2-2, with D uncertain. V lost 6 bases and J lost 7, with 12 bases in between. CDR3 length: 13 residues. CDR1 and CDR2 from the germline V gene are SGHDN and FVKESK. CDR3 protein: CASSLLGSGELFF. CDR3 DNA: TGTGCCAGCAGTCTCCTTGGCAGCGGGGAGCTGTTTTTT.

The chain links TRBV10-1 to TRBJ2-2; possibly TRBD2 for D (5 bases). The germline V and J ends were trimmed by 6 bases and 0 bases, with 11 bases remaining between them. The CDR3 contains 15 residues. Germline assignment: CDR1 WNHNN and CDR2 SYGVQD (reference sequence). The CDR3, as DNA: TGCGCCAGCAGGGCGGGCACCGCGAACACCGGGGAGCTGTTTTTT. Encoded protein: CASRAGTANTGELFF.

The chain couples TRBV30 to TRBJ2-7; D is ambiguous. Germline V lookup: CDR1 GTSNPN, CDR2 SVGIG (reference sequence). Trimming shortened V by 3 bases and J by 4 bases, and 7 bases separated the two germline ends. The CDR3 runs 11 residues. The CDR3 bases are TGTGCCTGGAGAGGAGATTACGAGCAGTACTTC. Its translation: CAWRGDYEQYF.

This chain links TRBV7-2 with TRBJ2-5; maybe TRBD1 (5 bases). Between the trimmed V and J ends, which lost 5 bases and 2 bases, there was a span of 15 bases. Germline V gives CDR1 SGHTA, CDR2 FQGNSA. The CDR3 covers 15 residues. CDR3 residues: CASSSRETAQETQYF. In nucleotides, the CDR3 is TGTGCCAGCAGCAGCAGGGAAACGGCTCAAGAGACCCAGTACTTC. The variable domain in full, completed from reference TRBV7-2 and TRBJ2-5, reads GAGVSQSPSNKVTEKGKDVELRCDPISGHTALYWYRQSLGQGLEFLIYFQGNSAPDKSGLPSDRFSAERTGGSVSTLTIQRTQQEDSAVYLCASSSRETAQETQYFGPGTRLLVL.

The chain couples TRBV7-8 to TRBJ2-7, with TRBD1 as a possible D gene (5 bases). The length of the CDR3 is 15 residues. Germline values: CDR1 SGHVS, CDR2 FQNEAQ. V was pared by 0 bases and J by 2 bases, with 11 bases between. The DNA of the CDR3 is TGTGCCAGCAGCTTAGCTCTCAGGGAACCCTACGAGCAGTACTTC. The encoded protein is CASSLALREPYEQYF. Based on the CDR3 plus reference TRBV7-8 and TRBJ2-7, the full variable domain is GAGVSQSPRYKVAKRGQDVALRCDPISGHVSLFWYQQALGQGPEFLTYFQNEAQLDKSGLPSDRFFAERPEGSVSTLKIQRTQQEDSAVYLCASSLALREPYEQYFGPGTRLTVT.

This clone appeared a few times. The chain recombines TRBV7-8 with TRBJ2-4, with 9 bases lining up with TRBD1. J gave up 13 bases and V 1 base, and 5 bases lay outside the gene matches. This CDR3 spans 13 amino acids. The germline CDR1 and CDR2 sequences are SGHVS and FQNEAQ. In nucleotides, the CDR3 is TGTGCCAGCAGCTTAGAGCGGACAGGGGAACAGTACTTC. Residues: CASSLERTGEQYF.

The sample holds a few counts of this clone. The chain combines TRBV2 with TRBJ1-2, with 8 bases lining up with TRBD1. Germline CDR1 SNHLY, CDR2 FYNNEI. The trim removed 7 bases at V and 4 bases at J, leaving 11 bases unmatched. CDR3 size: 15 residues. For the CDR3, the DNA is TGTGCCAGCAATGCAGGGGGCGCTCGGGTCTATGGCTACACCTTC. Its translation is CASNAGGARVYGYTF.

The chain carries TRBV2 and TRBJ2-7; D is unresolved. The germline CDR1 and CDR2 sequences are SNHLY and FYNNEI. This CDR3 region has 14 residues. V lost 11 bases and J lost 3, with 20 bases in between. CDR3 sequence: CAGCQEVGLYEQYF. The CDR3, as DNA: TGTGCCGGGTGCCAAGAGGTGGGTCTCTACGAGCAGTACTTC.

The chain recombines TRBV7-2 with TRBJ1-5; TRBD1 agrees at 10 bases. Germline V gene data show CDR1 as SGHTA and CDR2 as FQGNSA. This CDR3 comprises 15 residues. The V gene end was trimmed by 1 base and the J gene end by 5 bases; junction bases not matched to a gene: 2. The CDR3 loop is CASSLGGQGYQPQHF. The DNA for the CDR3 is TGTGCCAGCAGCTTAGGGGGACAGGGGTATCAGCCCCAGCATTTT.

The gene calls are TRBV10-1 and TRBJ2-5; 8 nucleotides match TRBD1. Per germline, CDR1 WNHNN and CDR2 SYGVQD (reference sequence). The CDR3 length is 12 residues. J lost 8 bases, V lost 3 bases, and 2 bases had no gene match. For the CDR3, the DNA is TGCGCCAGCAGTGAAGGACAGGGAACCCAGTACTTC. Its translation: CASSEGQGTQYF.

The chain employs TRBV7-2 and TRBJ2-1; 12 bases map to TRBD2. Germline V gives CDR1 SGHTA, CDR2 FQGNSA. The CDR3 runs 17 residues. Trimming at V came to 6 bases and at J to 0 bases, leaving 6 bases not matched to a gene. In DNA, the CDR3 is TGTGCCAGCAGGTCCGGACTAGCGGGGAGCTCCTACAATGAGCAGTTCTTC. Encoded protein: CASRSGLAGSSYNEQFF.

Only a few counts were recorded for this clone. This CDR3 is also generated by other DNA sequences in the sample. The chain couples TRBV6-5 to TRBJ2-3; TRBD1 matches at 12 bases. The CDR3 has 14 residues. With 6 bases clipped from V and 4 bases from J, the junction kept 2 bases outside the gene matches. Germline-derived CDR1 and CDR2 are MNHEY and SVGAGI. Here the CDR3 DNA reads TGTGCCAGCAGAGGGACAGGGGGCGCAGATACGCAGTATTTT. This gives the protein CASRGTGGADTQYF.